This T cell receptor beta chain was sequenced during a study of blood T cell repertoires in COVID-19. About the study: Samples representing acute and convalescent COVID-19 were sourced from the United States, Italy and Spain.

Profiling relied on immunoSEQ multiplex PCR, and the TCRdb table lists in-frame clones only, not all of them. The sample lists about 120,000 clones; about 90% were seen once. Germline V CDR1 and CDR2: SGHTA, FQGNSA. The length of the CDR3 is 15 residues. After removal of 6 bases from V and 6 bases from J, the junction contained 14 bases not matched to a gene. The rearrangement uses TRBV7-2 and TRBJ2-7; 7 nucleotides align to TRBD2. Sequencing used peripheral blood. The receptor's source is a man in his 70s who had recovered from COVID-19. The DNA of the CDR3 is TGTGCCAGCAGTTACGACACCGGGAGGAGTGGCGAGCAGTACTTC. Its protein is CASSYDTGRSGEQYF.